The 7 T cell receptor beta chains in this list originate from one sample, sequenced in a study of control samples from healthy donors and cancer patients. Libraries were prepared by immunoSEQ multiplex PCR; TCRdb keeps only in-frame clonotypes and omits some of them. This table has 150,000 or so clones, about 90% appearing once. The sequenced material came from blood. Receptors originate from a woman younger than 45 in good health.

The rearrangement uses TRBV7-9 and TRBJ1-4; D not certain. CDR3 length: 15 amino acids. Trimming shortened V by 5 bases and J by 5 bases, and 15 bases separated the two germline ends. Germline CDR1 is SEHNR and CDR2 is FQNEAQ (reference sequence). Written as DNA, the CDR3 is TGTGCCAGCAGCCCAGGCCCGGGTTTCAATGAAAAACTGTTTTTT. Encoded protein: CASSPGPGFNEKLFF.

The chain employs TRBV7-8 and TRBJ2-2; TRBD1 aligns across 9 bases. The CDR3 has 17 amino acids. V was clipped by 6 bases and J by 2 bases; unmatched bases: 10. The V gene's germline CDR1 is SGHVS and CDR2 FQNEAQ. CDR3 coding DNA: TGTGCCAGCAGGCCGGGACAGGGATTATCTAACACCGGGGAGCTGTTTTTT. Its protein product is CASRPGQGLSNTGELFF. Full variable domain (outside the CDR3, taken from reference TRBV7-8 and TRBJ2-2): GAGVSQSPRYKVAKRGQDVALRCDPISGHVSLFWYQQALGQGPEFLTYFQNEAQLDKSGLPSDRFFAERPEGSVSTLKIQRTQQEDSAVYLCASRPGQGLSNTGELFFGEGSRLTVL.

CDR3 protein: CASSSTGAPSYGYTF. CDR3 DNA sequence: TGTGCCAGCAGCAGCACAGGGGCGCCTTCCTATGGCTACACCTTC. This chain joins TRBV28 and TRBJ1-2; 7 bases are shared with TRBD1. After removal of 6 bases from V and 4 bases from J, the junction contained 11 bases not matched to a gene. The CDR3 consists of 15 residues. From germline, CDR1 is MDHEN and CDR2 SYDVKM.

V and J are TRBV4-1 and TRBJ2-5, with D unresolved. The germline V gene has CDR1 MGHRA and CDR2 YSYEKL. The germline V and J ends were trimmed by 1 base and 1 base, with 13 bases remaining between them. This CDR3 is built from 16 residues. CDR3 bases: TGCGCCAGCAGCCAAGGGGTAACACCGACCCAAGAGACCCAGTACTTC. This translates into CASSQGVTPTQETQYF.

This rearrangement joins TRBV25-1 to TRBJ1-6, with 11 bases lining up with TRBD1. This CDR3 contains 15 residues. V trimming: 4 bases; J trimming: 7 bases; junction bases outside the gene matches: 3. Germline V lookup: CDR1 MGHDK, CDR2 SYGVNS. The CDR3 bases are TGTGCCAGCAGTGCCCGGGACAGGGGGAATTCACCCCTCCACTTT. Translated, it gives CASSARDRGNSPLHF.

The chain couples TRBV5-4 to TRBJ2-1; 7 bases fit TRBD2. The V gene's germline CDR1 is SGHNT and CDR2 YYREEE (reference sequence). The trim removed 0 bases at V and 10 bases at J, leaving 10 bases unmatched. This CDR3 comprises 15 residues. In DNA, the CDR3 is TGTGCCAGCAGCTTGGCCGGAAATACACTAGCGGAGCAGTTCTTC. Translated: CASSLAGNTLAEQFF.

The rearrangement uses TRBV5-8 and TRBJ2-7, with D maybe TRBD2 (5 bases). Trimming removed 4 bases at V and 7 bases at J, with 12 bases between. Germline CDR1 and CDR2: SGHTS and YDEGEE. The CDR3 extends over 12 amino acids. This CDR3 is CASSALLGEQYF. The CDR3 DNA reads as TGTGCCAGCAGCGCTTTACTAGGAGAGCAGTACTTC.